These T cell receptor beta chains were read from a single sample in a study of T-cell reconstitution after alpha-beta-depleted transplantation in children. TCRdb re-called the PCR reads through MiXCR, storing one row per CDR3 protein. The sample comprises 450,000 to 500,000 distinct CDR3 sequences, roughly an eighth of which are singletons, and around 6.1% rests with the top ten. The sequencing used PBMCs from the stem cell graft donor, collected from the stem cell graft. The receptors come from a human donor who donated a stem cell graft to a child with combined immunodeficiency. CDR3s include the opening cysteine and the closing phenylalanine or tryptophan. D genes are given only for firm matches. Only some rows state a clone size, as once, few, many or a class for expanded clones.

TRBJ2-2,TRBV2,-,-,TGTGCCAGCATTCCAGATTCGCAATTGAACACCGGGGAGCTGTTTTTT,CASIPDSQLNTGELFF
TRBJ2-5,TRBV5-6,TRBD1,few,TGTGCCAGCAGCCGGACAGGGTTAGCCGACCAAGAGACCCAGTACTTC,CASSRTGLADQETQYF
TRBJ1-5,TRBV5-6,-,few,TGTGCCAGCAGTTACGGGGCCAATCAGCCCCAGCATTTT,CASSYGANQPQHF
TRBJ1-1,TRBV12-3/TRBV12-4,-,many,TGTGCCAGCAGTACATCCGGGTCCACGGCTTTCTTT,CASSTSGSTAFF
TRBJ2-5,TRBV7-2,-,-,TGTGCCAGCAGCTTAGATACGGGCCAAGAGACCCAGTACTTC,CASSLDTGQETQYF
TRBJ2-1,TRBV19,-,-,TGTGCCAGTAGTATAAGCCCCGGGCGTAGGAATGAGCAGTTCTTC,CASSISPGRRNEQFF
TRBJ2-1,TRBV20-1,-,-,TGCAGTGCTACCTCGGACTCGGCCAATGAGCAGTTCTTC,CSATSDSANEQFF
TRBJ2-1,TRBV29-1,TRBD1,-,TGCAGCGTTGCCGGGACAGGGGGTTACAATGAGCAGTTCTTC,CSVAGTGGYNEQFF
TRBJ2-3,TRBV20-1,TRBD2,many,TGCAGTGCTAGAGGACTAGCGGGGGCTGGGGATACGCAGTATTTT,CSARGLAGAGDTQYF
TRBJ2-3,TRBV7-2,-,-,TGTGCCAGCAGCTTAGAAGGCATCTCGTCCGATACGCAGTATTTT,CASSLEGISSDTQYF
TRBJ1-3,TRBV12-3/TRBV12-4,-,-,TGTGCCAGCAGCCCCAGACACAGTCGAAACACCATATATTTT,CASSPRHSRNTIYF
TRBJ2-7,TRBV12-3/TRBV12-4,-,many,TGTGCCAGCAGTTTTTGGGGCGACGAGCAGTACTTC,CASSFWGDEQYF
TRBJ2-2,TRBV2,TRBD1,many,TGTGCCACCGACAGGGCCACCGGGGAGCTGTTTTTT,CATDRATGELFF
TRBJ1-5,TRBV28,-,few,TGTGCCAGCAGTTTATTATGGGGGAAAGGTCAGCCCCAGCATTTT,CASSLLWGKGQPQHF
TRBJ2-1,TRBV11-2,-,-,TGTGCCGCCGGGATGGGACACAATGAGCAGTTCTTC,CAAGMGHNEQFF
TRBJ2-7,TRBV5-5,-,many,TGTGCCAGCACCCTCTTCGGTTTCAACGAGCAGTACTTC,CASTLFGFNEQYF
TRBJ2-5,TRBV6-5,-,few,TGTGCCAGCAGTTGGGACTTTCTTACGGTGGAGACCCAGTACTTC,CASSWDFLTVETQYF
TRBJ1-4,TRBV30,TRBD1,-,TGTGCCTGGGGAACAGGGGGCGCGAATGAAAAACTGTTTTTT,CAWGTGGANEKLFF
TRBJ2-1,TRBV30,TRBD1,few,TGTGCCTGCCCGGTCCAGGGGGCCTACAATGAGCAGTTCTTC,CACPVQGAYNEQFF
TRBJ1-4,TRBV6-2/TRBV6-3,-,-,TGTGCCAGCAGTTACATAACGCTCACGGGACGGCGGAATGAAAAACTGTTTTTT,CASSYITLTGRRNEKLFF
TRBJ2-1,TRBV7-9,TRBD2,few,TGTGCCAGCAGGCCCCGTACTAGCGACTCCTACAATGAGCAGTTCTTC,CASRPRTSDSYNEQFF